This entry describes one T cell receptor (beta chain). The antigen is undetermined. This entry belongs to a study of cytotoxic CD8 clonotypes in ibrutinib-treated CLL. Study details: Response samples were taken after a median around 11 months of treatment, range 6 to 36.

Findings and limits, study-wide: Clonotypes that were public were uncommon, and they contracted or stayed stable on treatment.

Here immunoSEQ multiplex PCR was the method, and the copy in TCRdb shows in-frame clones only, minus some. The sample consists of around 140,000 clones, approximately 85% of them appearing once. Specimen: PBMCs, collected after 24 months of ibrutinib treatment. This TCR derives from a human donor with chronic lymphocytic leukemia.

This chain's CDR3 is CASSPLGQATGELFF. The CDR3 nucleotides are TGTGCCAGCAGCCCACTCGGTCAGGCCACCGGGGAGCTGTTTTTT. The chain employs TRBV9 and TRBJ2-2; no clear D. This CDR3 spans 15 amino acids. Trimming removed 4 bases at V and 4 bases at J, with 14 bases between. Germline CDR1 is SGDLS and CDR2 is YYNGEE.